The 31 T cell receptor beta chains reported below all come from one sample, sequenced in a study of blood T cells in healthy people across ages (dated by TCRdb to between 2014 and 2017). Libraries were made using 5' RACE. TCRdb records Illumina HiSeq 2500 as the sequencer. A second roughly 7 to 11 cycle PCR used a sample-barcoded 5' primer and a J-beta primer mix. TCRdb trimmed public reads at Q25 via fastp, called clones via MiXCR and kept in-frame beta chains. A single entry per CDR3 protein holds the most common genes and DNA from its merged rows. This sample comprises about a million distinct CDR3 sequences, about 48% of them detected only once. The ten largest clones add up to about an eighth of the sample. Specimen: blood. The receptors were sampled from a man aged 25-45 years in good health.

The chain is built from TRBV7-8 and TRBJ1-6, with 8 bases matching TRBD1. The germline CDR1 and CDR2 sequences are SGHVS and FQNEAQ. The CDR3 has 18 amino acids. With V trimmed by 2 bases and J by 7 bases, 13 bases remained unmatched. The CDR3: CASSLLPLAGGDNSPLHF. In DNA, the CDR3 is TGTGCCAGCAGCTTACTTCCCTTGGCAGGGGGCGACAATTCACCCCTCCACTTT.

The CDR3 bases are TGTGCCAGTACCATTAGCGTGGGACGGGATACGCAGTATTTT. Residues: CASTISVGRDTQYF. The rearrangement uses TRBV19 and TRBJ2-3; either TRBD1 or TRBD2 may fit D (5 bases each). V was shortened by 7 bases and J by 6 bases, with 17 bases between the two germline ends. Germline CDR1 LNHDA, CDR2 SQIVND (reference sequence). The CDR3 extends over 14 amino acids.

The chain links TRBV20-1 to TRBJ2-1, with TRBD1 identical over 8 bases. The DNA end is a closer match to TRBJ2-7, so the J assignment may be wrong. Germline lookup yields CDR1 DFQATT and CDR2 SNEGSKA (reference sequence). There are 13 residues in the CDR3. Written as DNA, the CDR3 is TGCAGTGCTAGGGTGACAGGGGTGTACGAGCAGTACTTC. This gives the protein CSARVTGVYEQYF.

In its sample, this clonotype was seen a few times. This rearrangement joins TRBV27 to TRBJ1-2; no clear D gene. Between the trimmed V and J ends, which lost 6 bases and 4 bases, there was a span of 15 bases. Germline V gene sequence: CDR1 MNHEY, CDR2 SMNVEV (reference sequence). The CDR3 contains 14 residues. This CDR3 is CASRRDSGSYGYTF. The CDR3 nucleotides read TGTGCCAGCAGGCGTGATTCCGGGTCCTATGGCTACACCTTC.

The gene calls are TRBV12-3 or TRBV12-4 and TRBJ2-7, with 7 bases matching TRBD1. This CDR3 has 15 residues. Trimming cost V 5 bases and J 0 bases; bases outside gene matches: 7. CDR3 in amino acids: CASSRPTGSSYEQYF. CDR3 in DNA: TGTGCCAGCAGTCGCCCGACAGGGTCCTCCTACGAGCAGTACTTC.

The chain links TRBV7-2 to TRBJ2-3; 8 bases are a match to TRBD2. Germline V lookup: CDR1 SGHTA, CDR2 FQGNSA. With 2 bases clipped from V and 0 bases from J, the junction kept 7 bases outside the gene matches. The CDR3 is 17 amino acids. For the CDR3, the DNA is TGTGCCAGCAGCTTATCGGCGGGGGGTCCCAGCACAGATACGCAGTATTTT. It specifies CASSLSAGGPSTDTQYF.

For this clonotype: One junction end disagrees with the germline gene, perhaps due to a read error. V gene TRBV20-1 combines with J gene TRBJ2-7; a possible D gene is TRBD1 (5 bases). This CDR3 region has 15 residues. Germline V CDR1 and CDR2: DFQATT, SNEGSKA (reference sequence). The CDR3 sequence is CSVRDQWGLYNEQYF. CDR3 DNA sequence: TGCAGTGTTAGAGATCAGTGGGGCCTTTACAATGAGCAGTACTTC.

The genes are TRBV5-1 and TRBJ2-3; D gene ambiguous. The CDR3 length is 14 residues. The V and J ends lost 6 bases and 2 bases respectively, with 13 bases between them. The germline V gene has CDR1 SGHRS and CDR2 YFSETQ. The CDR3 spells CASTWTVLTDTQYF. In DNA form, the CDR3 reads TGCGCCAGCACCTGGACGGTCCTCACAGATACGCAGTATTTT.

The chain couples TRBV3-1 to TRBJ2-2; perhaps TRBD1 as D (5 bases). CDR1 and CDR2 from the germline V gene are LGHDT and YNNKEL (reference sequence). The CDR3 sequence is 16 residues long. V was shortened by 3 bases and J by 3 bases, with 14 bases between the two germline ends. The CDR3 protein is CASSHIAGKDTGELFF. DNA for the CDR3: TGTGCCAGCAGCCATATAGCAGGGAAGGACACCGGGGAGCTGTTTTTT.

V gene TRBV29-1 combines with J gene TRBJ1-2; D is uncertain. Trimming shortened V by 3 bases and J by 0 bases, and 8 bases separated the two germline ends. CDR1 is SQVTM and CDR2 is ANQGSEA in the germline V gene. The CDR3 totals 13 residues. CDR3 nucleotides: TGCAGCGTTGAGGGCAGAGCTAACTATGGCTACACCTTC. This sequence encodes CSVEGRANYGYTF.

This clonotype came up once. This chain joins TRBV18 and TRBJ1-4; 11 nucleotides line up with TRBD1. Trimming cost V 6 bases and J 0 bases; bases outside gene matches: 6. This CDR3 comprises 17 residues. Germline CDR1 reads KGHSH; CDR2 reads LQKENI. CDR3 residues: CASSQGQGAATNEKLFF. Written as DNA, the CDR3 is TGTGCCAGCTCCCAAGGACAGGGGGCTGCAACTAATGAAAAACTGTTTTTT.

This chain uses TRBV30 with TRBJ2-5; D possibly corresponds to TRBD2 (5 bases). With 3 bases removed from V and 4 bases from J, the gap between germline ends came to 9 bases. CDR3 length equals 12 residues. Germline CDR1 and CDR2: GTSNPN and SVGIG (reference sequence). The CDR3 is CAWSSGSETQYF. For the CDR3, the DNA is TGTGCCTGGAGCTCGGGGTCAGAGACCCAGTACTTC.

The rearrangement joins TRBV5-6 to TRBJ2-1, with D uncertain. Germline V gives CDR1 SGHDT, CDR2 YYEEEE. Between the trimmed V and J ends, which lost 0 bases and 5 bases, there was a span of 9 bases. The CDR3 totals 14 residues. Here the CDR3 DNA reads TGTGCCAGCAGCTTGGGGCCCAGCGACAATGAGCAGTTCTTC. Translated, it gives CASSLGPSDNEQFF.

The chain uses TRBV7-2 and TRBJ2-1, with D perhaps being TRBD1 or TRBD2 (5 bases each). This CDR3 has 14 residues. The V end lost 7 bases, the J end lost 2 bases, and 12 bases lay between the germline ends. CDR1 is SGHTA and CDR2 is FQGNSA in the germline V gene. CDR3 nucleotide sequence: TGTGCCAGCAACACCGGGACCACCTACAATGAGCAGTTCTTC. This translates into CASNTGTTYNEQFF.

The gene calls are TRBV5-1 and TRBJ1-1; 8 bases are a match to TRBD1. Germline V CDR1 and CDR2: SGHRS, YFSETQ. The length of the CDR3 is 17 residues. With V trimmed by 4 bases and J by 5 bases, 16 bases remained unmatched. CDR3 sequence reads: CASSGATTGEFDTEAFF. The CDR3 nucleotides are TGCGCCAGCAGCGGAGCGACGACAGGGGAATTCGATACTGAAGCTTTCTTT.

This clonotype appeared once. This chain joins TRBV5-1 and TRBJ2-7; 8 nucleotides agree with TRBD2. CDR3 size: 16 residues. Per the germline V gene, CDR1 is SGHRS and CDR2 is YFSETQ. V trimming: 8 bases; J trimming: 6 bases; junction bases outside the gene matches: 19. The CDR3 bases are TGCGCCAGTAGCATTACCCCGGGACTAGGGGGGCCCGAGCAGTACTTC. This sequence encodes CASSITPGLGGPEQYF.

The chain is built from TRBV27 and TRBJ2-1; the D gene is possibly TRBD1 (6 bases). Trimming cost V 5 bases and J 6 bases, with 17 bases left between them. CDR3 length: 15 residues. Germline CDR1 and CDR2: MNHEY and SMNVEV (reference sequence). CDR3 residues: CASSPRGSSFNEQFF. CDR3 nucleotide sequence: TGTGCCAGCAGTCCTAGGGGGTCGTCTTTCAATGAGCAGTTCTTC.

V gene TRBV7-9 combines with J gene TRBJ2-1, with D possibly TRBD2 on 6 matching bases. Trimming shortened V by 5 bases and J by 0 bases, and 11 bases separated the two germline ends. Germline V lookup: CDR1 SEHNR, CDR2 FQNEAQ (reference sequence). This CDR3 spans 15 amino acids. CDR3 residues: CASSREPSSYNEQFF. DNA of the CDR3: TGTGCCAGCAGCCGGGAGCCCTCCTCCTACAATGAGCAGTTCTTC. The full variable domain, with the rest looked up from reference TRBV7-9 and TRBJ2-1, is DTGVSQNPRHKITKRGQNVTFRCDPISEHNRLYWYRQTLGQGPEFLTYFQNEAQLEKSRLLSDRFSAERPKGSFSTLEIQRTEQGDSAMYLCASSREPSSYNEQFFGPGTRLTVL.

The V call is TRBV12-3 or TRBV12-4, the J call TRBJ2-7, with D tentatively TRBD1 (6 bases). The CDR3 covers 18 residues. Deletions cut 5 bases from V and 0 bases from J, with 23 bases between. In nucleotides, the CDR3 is TGTGCCAGCAGTCCCCGGGACACCCAGGGTAGGAGCTCCTACGAGCAGTACTTC. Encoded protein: CASSPRDTQGRSSYEQYF.

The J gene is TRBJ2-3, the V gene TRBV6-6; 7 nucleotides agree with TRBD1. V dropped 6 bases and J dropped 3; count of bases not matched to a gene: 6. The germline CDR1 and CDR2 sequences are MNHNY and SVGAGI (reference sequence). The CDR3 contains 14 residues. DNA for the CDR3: TGTGCCAGCAGATTAAACAGGGGAACAGATACGCAGTATTTT. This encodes CASRLNRGTDTQYF.

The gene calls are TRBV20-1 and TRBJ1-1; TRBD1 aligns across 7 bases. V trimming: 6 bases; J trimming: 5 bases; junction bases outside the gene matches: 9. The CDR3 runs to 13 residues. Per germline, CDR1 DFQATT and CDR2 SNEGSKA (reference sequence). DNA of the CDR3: TGCAGTGCGGCGAACAGGGGTGGTACTGAAGCTTTCTTT. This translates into CSAANRGGTEAFF.

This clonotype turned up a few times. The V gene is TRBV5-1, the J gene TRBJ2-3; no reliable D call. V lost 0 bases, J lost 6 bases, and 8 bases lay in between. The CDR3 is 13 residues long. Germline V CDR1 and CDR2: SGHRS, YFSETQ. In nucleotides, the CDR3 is TGCGCCAGCAGCTTGGGTCCTCCCGATACGCAGTATTTT. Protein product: CASSLGPPDTQYF. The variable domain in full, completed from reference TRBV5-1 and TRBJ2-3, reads KAGVTQTPRYLIKTRGQQVTLSCSPISGHRSVSWYQQTPGQGLQFLFEYFSETQRNKGNFPGRFSGRQFSNSRSEMNVSTLELGDSALYLCASSLGPPDTQYFGPGTRLTVL.

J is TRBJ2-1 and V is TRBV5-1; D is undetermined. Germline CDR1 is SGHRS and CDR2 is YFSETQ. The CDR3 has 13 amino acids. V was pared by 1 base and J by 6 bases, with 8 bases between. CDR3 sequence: CASSLYGVNEQFF. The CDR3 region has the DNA TGCGCCAGCAGCTTGTATGGAGTCAATGAGCAGTTCTTC.

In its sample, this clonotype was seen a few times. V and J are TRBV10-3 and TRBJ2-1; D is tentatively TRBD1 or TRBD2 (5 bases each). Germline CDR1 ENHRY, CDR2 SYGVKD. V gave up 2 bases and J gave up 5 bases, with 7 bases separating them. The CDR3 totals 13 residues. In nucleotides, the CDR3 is TGTGCCATCAGTGAGGGGACCAACAATGAGCAGTTCTTC. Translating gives CAISEGTNNEQFF.

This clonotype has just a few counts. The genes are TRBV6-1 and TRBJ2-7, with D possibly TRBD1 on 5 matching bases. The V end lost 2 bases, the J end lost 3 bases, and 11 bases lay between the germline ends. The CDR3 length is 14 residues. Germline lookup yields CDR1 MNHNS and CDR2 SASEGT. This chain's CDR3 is CASSETRVNYEQYF. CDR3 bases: TGTGCCAGCAGTGAAACCAGGGTAAACTACGAGCAGTACTTC.

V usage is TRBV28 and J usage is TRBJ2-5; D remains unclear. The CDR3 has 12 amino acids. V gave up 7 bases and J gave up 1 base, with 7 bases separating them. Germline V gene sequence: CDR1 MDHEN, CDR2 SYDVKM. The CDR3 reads CASKSAQETQYF. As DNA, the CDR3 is TGTGCCAGCAAGTCGGCCCAAGAGACCCAGTACTTC.

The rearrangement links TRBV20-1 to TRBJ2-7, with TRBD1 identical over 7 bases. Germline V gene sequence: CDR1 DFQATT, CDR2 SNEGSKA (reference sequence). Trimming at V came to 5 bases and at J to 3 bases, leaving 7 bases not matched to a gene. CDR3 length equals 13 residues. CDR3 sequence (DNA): TGCAGTGCTCCTCCTGCAGGGGGCTACGAGCAGTACTTC. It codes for CSAPPAGGYEQYF.

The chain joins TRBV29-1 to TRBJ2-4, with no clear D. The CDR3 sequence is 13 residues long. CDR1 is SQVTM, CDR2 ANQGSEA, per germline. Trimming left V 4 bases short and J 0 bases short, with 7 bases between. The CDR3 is CSVAPVAKNIQYF. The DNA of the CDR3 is TGCAGCGTTGCCCCAGTAGCCAAAAACATTCAGTACTTC.

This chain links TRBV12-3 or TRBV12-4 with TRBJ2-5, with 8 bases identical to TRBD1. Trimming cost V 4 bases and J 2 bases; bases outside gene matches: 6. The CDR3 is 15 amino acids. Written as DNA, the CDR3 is TGTGCCAGCAGTTCCACGGGGACAGGTCAAGAGACCCAGTACTTC. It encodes CASSSTGTGQETQYF.

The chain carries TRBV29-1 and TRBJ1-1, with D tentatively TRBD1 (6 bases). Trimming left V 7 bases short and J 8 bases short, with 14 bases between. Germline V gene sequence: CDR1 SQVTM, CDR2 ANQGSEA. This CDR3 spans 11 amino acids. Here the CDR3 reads CSAGRGAEAFF. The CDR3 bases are TGCAGCGCGGGTCGGGGGGCGGAAGCTTTCTTT.

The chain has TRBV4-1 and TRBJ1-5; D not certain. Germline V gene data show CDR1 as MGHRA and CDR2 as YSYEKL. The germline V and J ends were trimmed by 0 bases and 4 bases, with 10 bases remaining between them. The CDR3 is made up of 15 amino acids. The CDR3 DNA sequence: TGCGCCAGCAGCCAAGATCGGCAGAGTAATCAGCCCCAGCATTTT. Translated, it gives CASSQDRQSNQPQHF.